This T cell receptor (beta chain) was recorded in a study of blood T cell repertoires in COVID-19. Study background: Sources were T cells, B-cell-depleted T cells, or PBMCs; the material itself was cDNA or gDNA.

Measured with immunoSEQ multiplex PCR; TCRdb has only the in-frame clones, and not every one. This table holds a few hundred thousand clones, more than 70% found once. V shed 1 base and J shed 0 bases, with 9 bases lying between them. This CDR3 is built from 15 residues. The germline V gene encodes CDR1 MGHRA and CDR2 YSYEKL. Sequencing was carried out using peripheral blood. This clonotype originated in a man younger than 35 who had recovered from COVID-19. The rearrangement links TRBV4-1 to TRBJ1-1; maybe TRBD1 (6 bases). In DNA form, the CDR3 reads TGCGCCAGCAGCCAAGCGGACAGACTGAACACTGAAGCTTTCTTT. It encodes CASSQADRLNTEAFF.